This TCR beta chain was recorded in a study of CD8+CD57+ T cells in acquired aplastic anemia. Across the whole study: DNA from sorted CD4+ and CD8+ cells averaged around 3.5 ug.

The CDR3 consists of 11 residues. Trimming took 2 bases from V and 8 from J, leaving 3 bases between them. From germline, CDR1 is SGHTA and CDR2 FQGTGA. Template material for TCR beta VDJ and CDR3 profiling consisted of genomic DNA. TCRdb redid the calling of the reads with MiXCR, one entry per CDR3 protein. The table has 150,000 to 200,000 distinct CDR3 sequences, roughly 48% seen once. The gene calls are TRBV7-3 and TRBJ2-2; D remains ambiguous. The specimen was sorted CD4+, CD8+, or CD8+CD57+ T cells (not recorded which) from PBMCs. The receptor was isolated from a human donor in good health. The CDR3 DNA reads as TGTGCCAGCAGCTTATTTGGGGAGCTGTTTTTT. Protein: CASSLFGELFF.